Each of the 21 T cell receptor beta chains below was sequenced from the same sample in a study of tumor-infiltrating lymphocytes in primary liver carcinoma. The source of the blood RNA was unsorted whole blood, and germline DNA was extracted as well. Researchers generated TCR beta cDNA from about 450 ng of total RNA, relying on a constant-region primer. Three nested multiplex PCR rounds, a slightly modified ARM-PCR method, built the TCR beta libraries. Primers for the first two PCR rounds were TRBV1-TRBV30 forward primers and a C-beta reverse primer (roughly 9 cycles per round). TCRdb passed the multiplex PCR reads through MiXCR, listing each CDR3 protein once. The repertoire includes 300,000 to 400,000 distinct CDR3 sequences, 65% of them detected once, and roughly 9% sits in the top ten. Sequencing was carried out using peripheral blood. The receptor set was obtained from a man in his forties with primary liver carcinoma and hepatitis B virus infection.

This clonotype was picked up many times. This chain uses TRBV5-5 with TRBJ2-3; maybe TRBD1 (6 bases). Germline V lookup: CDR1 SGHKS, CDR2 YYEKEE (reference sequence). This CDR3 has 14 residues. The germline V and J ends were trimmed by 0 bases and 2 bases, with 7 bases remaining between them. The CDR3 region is CASSLDRATDTQYF. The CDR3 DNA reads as TGTGCCAGCAGCTTGGACAGGGCCACAGATACGCAGTATTTT. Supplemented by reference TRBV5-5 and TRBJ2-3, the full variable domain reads DAGVTQSPTHLIKTRGQQVTLRCSPISGHKSVSWYQQVLGQGPQFIFQYYEKEERGRGNFPDRFSARQFPNYSSELNVNALLLGDSALYLCASSLDRATDTQYFGPGTRLTVL.

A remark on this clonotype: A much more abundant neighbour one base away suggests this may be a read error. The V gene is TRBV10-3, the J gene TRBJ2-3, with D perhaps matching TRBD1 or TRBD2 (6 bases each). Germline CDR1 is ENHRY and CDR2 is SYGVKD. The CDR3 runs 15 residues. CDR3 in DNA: TGTGTCATCAGTGAAGGGGGGACTAGCACAGATACGCAGTATTTT. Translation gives CVISEGGTSTDTQYF.

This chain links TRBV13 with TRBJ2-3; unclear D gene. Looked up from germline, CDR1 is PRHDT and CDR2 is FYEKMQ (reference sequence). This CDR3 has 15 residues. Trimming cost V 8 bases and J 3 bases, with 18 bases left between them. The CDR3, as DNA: TGTGCCAGCCTCGAGACCGGGCAGCCAACAGATACGCAGTATTTT. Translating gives CASLETGQPTDTQYF. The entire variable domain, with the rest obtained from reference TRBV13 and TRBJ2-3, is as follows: AAGVIQSPRHLIKEKRETATLKCYPIPRHDTVYWYQQGPGQDPQFLISFYEKMQSDKGSIPDRFSAQQFSDYHSELNMSSLELGDSALYFCASLETGQPTDTQYFGPGTRLTVL.

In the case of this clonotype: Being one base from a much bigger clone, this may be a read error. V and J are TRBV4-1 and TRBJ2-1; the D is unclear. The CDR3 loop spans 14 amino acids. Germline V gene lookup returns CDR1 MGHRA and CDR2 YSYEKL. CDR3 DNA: TGCCCCAGCAGCCAAGAGACCTCCCGGAATGAGCAGTTCTTC. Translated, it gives CPSSQETSRNEQFF.

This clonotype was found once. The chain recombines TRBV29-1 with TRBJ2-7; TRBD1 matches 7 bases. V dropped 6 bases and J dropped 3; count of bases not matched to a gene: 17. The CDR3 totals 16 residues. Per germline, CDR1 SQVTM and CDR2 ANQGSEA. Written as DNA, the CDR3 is TGCAGCGTCGACCGGTCGGGGACAGTAGGAAGCTACGAGCAGTACTTC. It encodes CSVDRSGTVGSYEQYF.

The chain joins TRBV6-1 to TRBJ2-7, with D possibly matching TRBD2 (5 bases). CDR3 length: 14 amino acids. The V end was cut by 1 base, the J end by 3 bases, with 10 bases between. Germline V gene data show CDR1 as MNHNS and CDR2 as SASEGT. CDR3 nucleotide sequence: TGTGCCAGCAGTGAAGTCGGGGTTTTCTACGAGCAGTACTTC. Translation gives CASSEVGVFYEQYF.

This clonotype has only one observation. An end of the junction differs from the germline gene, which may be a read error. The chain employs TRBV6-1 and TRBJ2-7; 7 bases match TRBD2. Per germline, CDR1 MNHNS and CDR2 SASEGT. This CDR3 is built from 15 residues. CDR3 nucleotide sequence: TGTGGCAGCAGTTTCAGCGGGACTGTCCCCTACGAGCAGTACTTC. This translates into CGSSFSGTVPYEQYF.

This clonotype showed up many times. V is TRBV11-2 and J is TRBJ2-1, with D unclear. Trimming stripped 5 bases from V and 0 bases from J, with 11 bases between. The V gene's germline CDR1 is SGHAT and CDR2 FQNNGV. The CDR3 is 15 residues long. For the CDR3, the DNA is TGTGCCAGCAGCCGAGACTGGAGCTCCTACAATGAGCAGTTCTTC. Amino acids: CASSRDWSSYNEQFF.

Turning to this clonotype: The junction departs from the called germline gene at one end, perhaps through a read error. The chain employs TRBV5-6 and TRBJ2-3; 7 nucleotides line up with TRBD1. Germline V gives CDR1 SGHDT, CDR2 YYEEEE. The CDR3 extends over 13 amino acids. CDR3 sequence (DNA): TGCGCCAGCCGCAGGGGGTGCGGAGATACGCAGTATTTT. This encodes CASRRGCGDTQYF. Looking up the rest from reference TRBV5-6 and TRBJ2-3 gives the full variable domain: DAGVTQSPTHLIKTRGQQVTLRCSPKSGHDTVSWYQQALGQGPQFIFQYYEEEERQRGNFPDRFSGHQFPNYSSELNVNALLLGDSALYLCASRRGCGDTQYFGPGTRLTVL.

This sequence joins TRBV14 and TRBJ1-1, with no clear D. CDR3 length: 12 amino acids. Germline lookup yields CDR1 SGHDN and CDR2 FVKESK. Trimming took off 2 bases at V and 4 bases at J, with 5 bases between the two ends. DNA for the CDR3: TGTGCCAGCAGCCAATCGCGCACTGAAGCTTTCTTT. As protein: CASSQSRTEAFF.

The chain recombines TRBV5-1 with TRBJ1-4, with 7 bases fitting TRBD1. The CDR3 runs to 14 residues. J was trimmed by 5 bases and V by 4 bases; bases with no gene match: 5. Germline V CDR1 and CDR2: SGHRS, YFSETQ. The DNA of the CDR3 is TGCGCCAGCAGCGAGGGACAGAGCAATGAAAAACTGTTTTTT. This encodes CASSEGQSNEKLFF. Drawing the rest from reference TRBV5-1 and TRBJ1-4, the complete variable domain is KAGVTQTPRYLIKTRGQQVTLSCSPISGHRSVSWYQQTPGQGLQFLFEYFSETQRNKGNFPGRFSGRQFSNSRSEMNVSTLELGDSALYLCASSEGQSNEKLFFGSGTQLSVL.

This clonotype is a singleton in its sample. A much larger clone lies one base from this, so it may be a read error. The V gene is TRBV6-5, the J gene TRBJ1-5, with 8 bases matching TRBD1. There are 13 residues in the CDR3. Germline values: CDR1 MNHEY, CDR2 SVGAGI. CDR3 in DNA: TGTGCCAGCAGAGACAGGGGAGGTCAGTCCCAGCATTTT. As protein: CASRDRGGQSQHF.

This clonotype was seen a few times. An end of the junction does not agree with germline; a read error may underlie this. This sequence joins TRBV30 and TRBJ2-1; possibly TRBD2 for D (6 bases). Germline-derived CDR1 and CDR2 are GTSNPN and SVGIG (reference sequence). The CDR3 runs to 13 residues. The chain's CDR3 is CAWSPVRRREMSF. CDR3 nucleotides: TGTGCCTGGAGTCCGGTTAGGAGACGGGAGATGTCCTTC.

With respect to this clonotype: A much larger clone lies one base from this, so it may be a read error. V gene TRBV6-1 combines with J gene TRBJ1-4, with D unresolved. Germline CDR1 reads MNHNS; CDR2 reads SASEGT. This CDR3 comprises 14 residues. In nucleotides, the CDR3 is TGTGCCAGCAGTGAGAGGAGAGCGAATGAAAGACTGTTTTTT. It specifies CASSERRANERLFF.

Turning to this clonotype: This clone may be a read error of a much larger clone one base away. The DNA for the CDR3 is TGTGCCAGCATCCAGCGGGAGGGGTCCTACAATAAGCAGTTCTTC. This encodes CASIQREGSYNKQFF. J is TRBJ2-1 and V is TRBV6-2 or TRBV6-3; 10 bases align to TRBD2. CDR1 and CDR2 (germline): MNHEY, SVGEGT. The CDR3 has 15 residues.

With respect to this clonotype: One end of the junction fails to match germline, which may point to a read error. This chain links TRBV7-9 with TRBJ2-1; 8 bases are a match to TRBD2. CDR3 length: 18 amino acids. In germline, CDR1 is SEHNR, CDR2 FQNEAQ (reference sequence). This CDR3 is CASSPGTRGGSSYSEQFF. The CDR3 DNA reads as TGTGCCAGCAGCCCCGGGACTAGAGGGGGAAGCTCCTACAGTGAGCAGTTCTTC.

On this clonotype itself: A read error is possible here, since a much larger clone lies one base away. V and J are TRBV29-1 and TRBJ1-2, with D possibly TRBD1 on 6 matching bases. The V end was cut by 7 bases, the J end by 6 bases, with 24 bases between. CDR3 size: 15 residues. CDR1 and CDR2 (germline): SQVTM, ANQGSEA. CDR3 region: CSAAGLGGVSDGYTF. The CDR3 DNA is TGCAGCGCTGCTGGGCTAGGGGGGGTGTCAGATGGCTACACCTTC.

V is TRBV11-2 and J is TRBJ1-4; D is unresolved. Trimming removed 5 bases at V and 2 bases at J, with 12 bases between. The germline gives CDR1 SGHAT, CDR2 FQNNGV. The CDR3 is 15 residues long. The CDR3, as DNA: TGTGCCAGCAGCGTCACAGTTTCTACTAATGAAAAACTGTTTTTT. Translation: CASSVTVSTNEKLFF. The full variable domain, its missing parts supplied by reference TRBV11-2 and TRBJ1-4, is EAGVAQSPRYKIIEKRQSVAFWCNPISGHATLYWYQQILGQGPKLLIQFQNNGVVDDSQLPKDRFSAERLKGVDSTLKIQPAKLEDSAVYLCASSVTVSTNEKLFFGSGTQLSVL.

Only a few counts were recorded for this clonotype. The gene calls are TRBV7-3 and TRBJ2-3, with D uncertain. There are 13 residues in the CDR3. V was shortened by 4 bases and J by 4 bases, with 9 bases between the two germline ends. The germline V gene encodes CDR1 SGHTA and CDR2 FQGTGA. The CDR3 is CASSSFIADTQYF. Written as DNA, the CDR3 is TGTGCCAGCAGCTCCTTTATAGCAGATACGCAGTATTTT.

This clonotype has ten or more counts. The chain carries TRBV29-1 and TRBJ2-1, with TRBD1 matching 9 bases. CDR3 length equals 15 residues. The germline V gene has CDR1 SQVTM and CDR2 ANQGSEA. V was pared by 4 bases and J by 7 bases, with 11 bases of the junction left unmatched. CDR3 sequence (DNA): TGCAGCGTTGGGGCGGGACAGGGTGTCGCGAATGAGCAGTTCTTC. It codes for CSVGAGQGVANEQFF.

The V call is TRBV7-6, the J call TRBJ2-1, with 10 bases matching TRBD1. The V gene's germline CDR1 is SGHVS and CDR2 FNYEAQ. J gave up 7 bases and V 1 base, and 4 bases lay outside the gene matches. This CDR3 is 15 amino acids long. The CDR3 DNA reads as TGTGCCAGCAGCTTAGGGACAGGGGGTTTAAATGAGCAGTTCTTC. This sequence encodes CASSLGTGGLNEQFF.